The TCR beta chain under discussion was sequenced for a study of cytomegalovirus exposure and HLA in healthy donors. Study conclusions and caveats: According to a later analysis, most TCR beta chains associated with CMV appeared HLA-restricted. Donors were assumed by presence/absence analyses to have roughly uniform sequencing depth. Cytomegalovirus association was listed for around 180 TCR beta chains.

In the PCR, 60 Vbeta and 13 Jbeta primers were used. Sequenced by immunoSEQ multiplex PCR; TCRdb stores in-frame clones only, minus some. Of about 160,000 clones in the sample, 75% to 85% were seen once. This CDR3 contains 11 residues. The germline V gene encodes CDR1 DFQATT and CDR2 SNEGSKA (reference sequence). Trimming cost V 5 bases and J 7 bases, with 9 bases left between them. Regarding this clone: No antigen is known for it.

The study sampled nominally healthy donors, though unrecorded immune exposures were likely. The V gene is TRBV20-1, the J gene TRBJ2-1; maybe TRBD1 (5 bases). The sequence was collected from a girl aged 2 to 9 in good health and CMV-seropositive. The sequencing sample was made of PBMCs. CDR3 DNA: TGCAGTGCTTTAGGGGTGAATGAGCAGTTCTTC. It yields the protein CSALGVNEQFF.